The 27 T cell receptor beta chains below were found in one sample sequenced in a study of human T cells and chemical hapten exposure. MiXCR, run by TCRdb on the RACE reads, gives a single entry per CDR3 protein. The top ten clones hold more than 13% of a sample with about 42,000 distinct CDR3 sequences, 9.6% of them seen once. Regarding time point: patch test 2, 6 weeks after DPC sensitization. Noted treatment: therapeutic diphenylcyclopropenone sensitization with weekly scalp DPC. Total RNA extraction was carried out from unfractionated whole blood. Sequenced here: whole blood, sampled in connection with sensitization to the hapten diphenylcyclopropenone (DPC). The source is a woman in her twenties or thirties with alopecia areata. Some clones in this sample may be carry-over from other donors' samples.

This clonotype has just a few counts. The chain links TRBV4-1 to TRBJ2-7, with D hard to call. CDR1 is MGHRA and CDR2 is YSYEKL in the germline V gene. V lost 2 bases and J 6 bases, leaving 8 bases between the germline ends. The CDR3 extends over 12 amino acids. Here the CDR3 reads CASSQPSFEQYF. The CDR3 DNA reads as TGCGCCAGCAGCCAACCGTCGTTCGAGCAGTACTTC.

V usage is TRBV4-1 and J usage is TRBJ1-5; D is perhaps TRBD1 (6 bases). CDR3 size: 15 residues. In germline, CDR1 is MGHRA, CDR2 YSYEKL. Trimming stripped 4 bases from V and 2 bases from J, with 12 bases between. The chain's CDR3 is CASSLRGAGNQPQHF. The CDR3 DNA follows: TGCGCCAGCAGCCTCAGGGGCGCGGGCAATCAGCCCCAGCATTTT.

The table lists this clonotype with a few counts. The chain is built from TRBV20-1 and TRBJ1-1, with a weak D call TRBD1 (5 bases). Per the germline V gene, CDR1 is DFQATT and CDR2 is SNEGSKA (reference sequence). V lost 6 bases and J lost 4, with 15 bases in between. The CDR3 runs to 13 residues. CDR3 in amino acids: CSAPGTGGTEAFF. For the CDR3, the DNA is TGCAGTGCACCGGGGACTGGGGGCACTGAAGCTTTCTTT.

In its sample, this clonotype was seen a few times. The chain recombines TRBV7-3 with TRBJ2-7; 12 bases match TRBD1. This CDR3 has 14 residues. Germline V gives CDR1 SGHTA, CDR2 FQGTGA. With 5 bases clipped from V and 6 bases from J, the junction kept 5 bases outside the gene matches. The CDR3 spells CASSRGTGGAEQYF. CDR3 bases: TGTGCCAGCAGCCGCGGGACAGGGGGCGCCGAGCAGTACTTC.

This clonotype has a handful of counts. V gene TRBV20-1 combines with J gene TRBJ2-5; D is uncertain. The V and J ends lost 0 bases and 2 bases respectively, with 13 bases between them. The CDR3 covers 15 residues. Germline V gives CDR1 DFQATT, CDR2 SNEGSKA (reference sequence). CDR3 in amino acids: CSARDYRGKQETQYF. The CDR3 DNA sequence: TGCAGTGCTAGAGATTACAGAGGAAAGCAAGAGACCCAGTACTTC.

This chain links TRBV28 with TRBJ2-7; tentatively, D is TRBD1 (8 bases). V was trimmed by 7 bases and J by 4 bases, leaving 20 bases between them. This CDR3 spans 15 amino acids. The germline V gene has CDR1 MDHEN and CDR2 SYDVKM. Written as DNA, the CDR3 is TGTGCCAGCACCAACCAGGGGGCGGGGGCTTACGAGCAGTACTTC. It translates to CASTNQGAGAYEQYF. The full variable domain, rest sourced from reference TRBV28 and TRBJ2-7, is DVKVTQSSRYLVKRTGEKVFLECVQDMDHENMFWYRQDPGLGLRLIYFSYDVKMKEKGDIPEGYSVSREKKERFSLILESASTNQTSMYLCASTNQGAGAYEQYFGPGTRLTVT.

V gene TRBV6-6 combines with J gene TRBJ1-3, with D tentatively TRBD1 (6 bases). This CDR3 is built from 13 residues. Trimming stripped 8 bases from V and 4 bases from J, with 12 bases between. Per germline, CDR1 MNHNY and CDR2 SVGAGI (reference sequence). The CDR3 coding sequence is TGTGCCAGCCGACGGACAGTCGGAAACACCATATATTTT. This codes for CASRRTVGNTIYF.

This clonotype has a handful of counts. The rearrangement links TRBV25-1 to TRBJ2-1; D tentatively reads TRBD1 or TRBD2 (6 bases each). The CDR3 length is 15 residues. V lost 6 bases and J 2 bases, leaving 14 bases between the germline ends. CDR1 MGHDK and CDR2 SYGVNS come from the germline V gene. The CDR3 DNA reads TGTGCCAGCAGGGAGGGGGACGGGCCCTACAATGAGCAGTTCTTC. Translating it yields CASREGDGPYNEQFF.

This clonotype was detected ten times or more. The V and J genes are TRBV4-2 and TRBJ1-6; D uncertain. Germline V gene sequence: CDR1 LGHNA, CDR2 YNFKEQ. The CDR3 is made up of 17 amino acids. V lost 3 bases, J lost 6 bases, and 18 bases lay in between. This CDR3 reads CASSHLLPDGPNSPLHF. In nucleotides, the CDR3 is TGTGCCAGCAGCCACCTCCTGCCGGACGGCCCTAATTCACCCCTCCACTTT.

This clonotype was found a few times. The V gene is TRBV5-6, the J gene TRBJ2-7, with D possibly matching TRBD2 (6 bases). This CDR3 is built from 18 residues. Germline V gene lookup returns CDR1 SGHDT and CDR2 YYEEEE. Between the trimmed V and J ends, which lost 4 bases and 4 bases, there was a span of 27 bases. CDR3 sequence (DNA): TGTGCCAGCAGCCTGGAGACCAATATCCTGAGCGGGCAATACGAGCAGTACTTC. Its translation is CASSLETNILSGQYEQYF. The entire variable domain, with the rest obtained from reference TRBV5-6 and TRBJ2-7, is as follows: DAGVTQSPTHLIKTRGQQVTLRCSPKSGHDTVSWYQQALGQGPQFIFQYYEEEERQRGNFPDRFSGHQFPNYSSELNVNALLLGDSALYLCASSLETNILSGQYEQYFGPGTRLTVT.

The chain has TRBV27 and TRBJ2-7; tentatively, D is TRBD1 (6 bases). In germline, CDR1 is MNHEY, CDR2 SMNVEV (reference sequence). This CDR3 comprises 14 residues. The V gene lost 5 bases and the J gene lost 2 bases, with 13 bases spanning the gap. CDR3 nucleotide sequence: TGTGCCAGCAGTAGGGGACAACGAGCCTACGAGCAGTACTTC. The encoded protein is CASSRGQRAYEQYF.

The J gene is TRBJ2-3, the V gene TRBV7-9, with D perhaps TRBD1 (5 bases). Germline V gene data show CDR1 as SEHNR and CDR2 as FQNEAQ (reference sequence). The V end lost 4 bases, the J end lost 5 bases, and 13 bases lay between the germline ends. The CDR3 has 14 amino acids. CDR3 in amino acids: CASSYDRVGDTQYF. As DNA, the CDR3 is TGTGCCAGCAGCTACGACAGAGTTGGAGATACGCAGTATTTT.

V and J are TRBV7-2 and TRBJ1-5, with 8 bases identical to TRBD1. With V trimmed by 1 base and J by 4 bases, 6 bases remained unmatched. Germline lookup yields CDR1 SGHTA and CDR2 FQGNSA. CDR3 size: 16 residues. For the CDR3, the DNA is TGTGCCAGCAGCTTAGAATCGGACAGGGCAAATCAGCCCCAGCATTTT. Translating gives CASSLESDRANQPQHF.

The table lists this clonotype with a few counts. The V and J genes are TRBV25-1 and TRBJ1-1, with 8 nucleotides matching TRBD1. V dropped 5 bases and J dropped 7; count of bases not matched to a gene: 9. CDR3 length: 14 residues. Germline CDR1 is MGHDK and CDR2 is SYGVNS. In DNA, the CDR3 is TGTGCCAGCAGTCCCCGACAGGGGAAGGGTGAAGCTTTCTTT. Its protein product is CASSPRQGKGEAFF.

The chain joins TRBV12-3 or TRBV12-4 to TRBJ2-2; perhaps D is TRBD1 or TRBD2 (5 bases each). CDR3 size: 15 residues. Trimming left V 4 bases short and J 4 bases short, with 13 bases between. CDR3 DNA: TGTGCCAGCAGTTCTGGGGGTATTGGCACCGGGGAGCTGTTTTTT. Translation gives CASSSGGIGTGELFF.

This clonotype showed up just a few times. The rearrangement joins TRBV20-1 to TRBJ2-2; 10 bases fit TRBD2. CDR1 and CDR2 (germline): DFQATT, SNEGSKA (reference sequence). This CDR3 has 16 residues. Germline trimming cut 1 base from V and 6 bases from J; bases unmatched to any gene: 8. Written as DNA, the CDR3 is TGCAGTGCTAGAGTCCCGGGACTAGCGTCCGCCGGGGAGCTGTTTTTT. This sequence encodes CSARVPGLASAGELFF.

The chain couples TRBV7-2 to TRBJ2-7, with 7 positions matching TRBD1. The CDR3 is 13 residues long. Germline CDR1 SGHTA, CDR2 FQGNSA. J gave up 6 bases and V 5 bases, and 7 bases lay outside the gene matches. The CDR3 DNA is TGTGCCAGCAGCAGGGACAGTACTGGCGAGCAGTACTTC. This gives the protein CASSRDSTGEQYF.

This clonotype was observed many times. The chain combines TRBV9 with TRBJ1-6; D possibly corresponds to TRBD1 (6 bases). The germline gives CDR1 SGDLS, CDR2 YYNGEE. Trimming took off 2 bases at V and 9 bases at J, with 15 bases between the two ends. The CDR3 loop spans 15 amino acids. CDR3 amino acids: CASSVVGGQGSPLHF. For the CDR3, the DNA is TGTGCCAGCAGCGTTGTGGGGGGGCAGGGTTCACCCCTCCACTTT.

In its sample, this clonotype was seen many times. CDR3 bases: TGTGCCAGCAGCTTAGGTTCAGGGAGAAACAATCAGCCCCAGCATTTT. Translated, it gives CASSLGSGRNNQPQHF. This sequence joins TRBV7-8 and TRBJ1-5; D might be TRBD1 (5 bases). There are 16 residues in the CDR3. Germline CDR1 reads SGHVS; CDR2 reads FQNEAQ. V was cut by 1 base and J by 3 bases, with 13 bases left in between.

This chain links TRBV7-9 with TRBJ2-3, with TRBD2 as a possible D gene (6 bases). Germline V gene lookup returns CDR1 SEHNR and CDR2 FQNEAQ (reference sequence). This CDR3 comprises 16 residues. Deletions cut 3 bases from V and 1 base from J, with 14 bases between. The CDR3, as DNA: TGTGCCAGCAGCTTGGGACTTCTCGGCGGCACAGATACGCAGTATTTT. It yields the protein CASSLGLLGGTDTQYF.

V is TRBV4-2 and J is TRBJ2-1, with 8 bases matching TRBD2. The CDR3 has 15 residues. J was trimmed by 7 bases and V by 2 bases; bases with no gene match: 7. Germline assignment: CDR1 LGHNA and CDR2 YNFKEQ. The CDR3 DNA follows: TGTGCCAGCAGCCAACAAAGCGGGGGCAGGAATGAGCAGTTCTTC. This gives the protein CASSQQSGGRNEQFF.

The genes are TRBV6-2 or TRBV6-3 and TRBJ2-2; D ambiguous. This CDR3 comprises 12 residues. The germline V gene encodes CDR1 MNHEY and CDR2 SVGEGT. The V end lost 5 bases, the J end lost 7 bases, and 8 bases lay between the germline ends. The CDR3 DNA is TGTGCCAGCAGTACCATAGGCGGGGAGCTGTTTTTT. This codes for CASSTIGGELFF.

This clonotype was recorded at least ten times. V gene TRBV6-2 or TRBV6-3 combines with J gene TRBJ2-1; D perhaps matches TRBD1 (6 bases). CDR1 is MNHEY, CDR2 SVGEGT, per germline. The CDR3 runs 16 residues. V was cut by 6 bases and J by 9 bases, with 24 bases left in between. This CDR3 is CASSDDSSGVRGEQFF. The CDR3 nucleotides read TGTGCCAGCAGCGACGACTCCTCAGGGGTTCGGGGTGAGCAGTTCTTC.

This clonotype showed up many times. The rearrangement links TRBV11-3 to TRBJ2-1; D is possibly TRBD2 (5 bases). Germline V lookup: CDR1 SGHNT, CDR2 YENEEA. V was pared by 1 base and J by 4 bases, with 5 bases between. The CDR3 covers 13 residues. The DNA of the CDR3 is TGTGCCAGCAGCTTAGCGGGGTACAATGAGCAGTTCTTC. Residues: CASSLAGYNEQFF.

There are a few counts of this clonotype. The chain has TRBV2 and TRBJ2-3; 8 bases fit TRBD1. V shed 0 bases, J shed 3 bases, and the junction held 8 bases outside the gene matches. The CDR3 has 17 residues. Germline V gives CDR1 SNHLY, CDR2 FYNNEI. Here the CDR3 DNA reads TGTGCCAGCAGTGAAGCGTCCCAGGGGGCTTGGACAGATACGCAGTATTTT. This codes for CASSEASQGAWTDTQYF.

This clonotype was counted many times. The chain carries TRBV12-3 or TRBV12-4 and TRBJ2-1; 7 nucleotides align to TRBD1. This CDR3 is built from 14 residues. V lost 6 bases to trimming and J lost 8 bases; unmatched junction nucleotides: 10. Written as DNA, the CDR3 is TGTGCCAGCAGAAATGACAGGGTCGGCGATGAGCAGTTCTTC. It encodes CASRNDRVGDEQFF.

This clonotype was counted between two and nine times. The chain joins TRBV12-3 or TRBV12-4 to TRBJ2-1, with 7 nucleotides matching TRBD1. The junction had 6 bases not matched to a gene; V was cut back by 6 bases and J by 4 bases. The CDR3 is 14 amino acids. Here the CDR3 reads CASRTGTEYNEQFF. The DNA of the CDR3 is TGTGCCAGCAGGACCGGGACAGAGTACAATGAGCAGTTCTTC.